These T cell receptor beta chains were read from a single sample in a study of long-term antiretroviral therapy in people with HIV. TCRdb keeps only in-frame clones here, not all; method: immunoSEQ multiplex PCR. Of tens of thousands of clones detected, about 95% appear once; the ten largest clones hold about 3.1%. The sequenced sample was unsorted PBMCs, obtained 5.3 years after starting antiretroviral therapy. The source of these receptors is a man in his fifties or sixties with HIV. Each CDR3 is given with its conserved first and last residue. A D gene is named only where the DNA matches it firmly. Clone sizes are given selectively: once, few, many, or a class where the clone is expanded.

j_call d_call clone_size v_call cdr3_nt cdr3_aa
TRBJ1-1 - - TRBV5-1 TGCGCCAGCAGCTTGGATGGGGGAGGGACTGAAGCTTTCTTT CASSLDGGGTEAFF
TRBJ2-1 - - TRBV10-2 TGCGCCAGCGCTTCGGAGGGACACCCTCCCAATGAGCAGTTCTTC CASASEGHPPNEQFF
TRBJ2-1 - - TRBV11-2 TGTGCCAGCAGCTTAGAGGGGGGCCTCTACAATGAGCAGTTCTTC CASSLEGGLYNEQFF
TRBJ2-2 TRBD1 - TRBV6-5 TGTGCCAGCAGACCAGGGGGAAGAACCGGGGAGCTGTTTTTT CASRPGGRTGELFF
TRBJ2-2 - - TRBV6-4 TGTGCCAGCAGTGACTCTTATTCGGGGCCAAGGGCCGGGGAGCTGTTTTTT CASSDSYSGPRAGELFF
TRBJ2-5 - - TRBV29-1 TGCAGCGTCCTTAGGGGGGTAACGGAGACCCAGTACTTC CSVLRGVTETQYF
TRBJ1-1 TRBD1 - TRBV4-2 TGTGCCAGCAGCCAACCTTTCCACAGGGGCACTGAAGCTTTCTTT CASSQPFHRGTEAFF
TRBJ2-2 TRBD1 - TRBV18 TGTGCCAGCTCACCTCCGACAGGGGCCGGGGAGCTGTTTTTT CASSPPTGAGELFF
TRBJ2-7 - - TRBV28 TGTGCCACCGGAGGGGTGGCGAAGCAGTACTTC CATGGVAKQYF
TRBJ2-7 - - TRBV6-5 TGTGCCAGCAGTGAACAGGGATCTGAGCAGTACTTC CASSEQGSEQYF
TRBJ2-3 - - TRBV29-1 TGCAGCGTTAGGCCATTCCACCTCACAGATACGCAGTATTTT CSVRPFHLTDTQYF
TRBJ1-5 - - TRBV7-9 TGTGCCAGCAGCTTAGAAGCCGGGGCTTACAATCAGCCCCAGCATTTT CASSLEAGAYNQPQHF
TRBJ2-7 - - TRBV14 TGTGCCAGCAGCCAAGATCGTTACGAGCAGTACTTC CASSQDRYEQYF
TRBJ1-5 TRBD1 - TRBV11-2 TGTGCCAGCAGCTTGGGACAGGGGAGTATTCAGCCCCAGCATTTT CASSLGQGSIQPQHF
TRBJ2-3 TRBD2 - TRBV4-3 TGCGCCAGCAGCCAAGAGTCGGGGGGTCCGTACTCTAGCACAGATACGCAGTATTTT CASSQESGGPYSSTDTQYF
TRBJ2-3 TRBD2 - TRBV9 TGTGCCAGCAGCGCGACTAGCGGGGTCGATCCCTTAAACACAGATACGCAGTATTTT CASSATSGVDPLNTDTQYF
TRBJ1-6 TRBD1 - TRBV28 TGTGCCAGCAGTTTTCGGACAGGCCCCAATAATTCACCCCTCCACTTT CASSFRTGPNNSPLHF
TRBJ1-5 - - TRBV4-1 TGCGCCAGCAGCCAAGTCTCTGTGGGGGGCAATCAGCCCCAGCATTTT CASSQVSVGGNQPQHF
TRBJ1-3 - - TRBV7-2 TGTGCCAGCAGCTCAGAGGCTGGAAACACCATATATTTT CASSSEAGNTIYF
TRBJ1-6 TRBD1 - TRBV11-3 TGTGCCAGCAGCTCCGGACAGGGCGATTCACCCCTCCACTTT CASSSGQGDSPLHF
TRBJ2-7 - - TRBV5-1 TGCGCCAGCAGCTTAACGGGGTTCAGCTCCTACGAGCAGTACTTC CASSLTGFSSYEQYF
TRBJ2-6 TRBD1 - TRBV9 TGTGCCAGCAGCCCGACAGGGGGCAGCTCTGGGGCCAACGTCCTGACTTTC CASSPTGGSSGANVLTF
TRBJ2-2 - once TRBV5-1 TGCGCCAGCAGCTTTGGGTGGAACACCGGGGAGCTGTTTTTT CASSFGWNTGELFF
TRBJ2-6 - - TRBV6-1 TGTGCCAGCAGTTTTACTCACTCTGGGGCCAACGTCCTGACTTTC CASSFTHSGANVLTF
TRBJ2-2 - - TRBV14 TGTGCCAGCAGCCAAGTTCGTGGATACGGGGAGCTGTTTTTT CASSQVRGYGELFF
TRBJ1-1 TRBD1 once TRBV7-3 TGTGCCAGCAGCCCACAGGGGGCGGGCACTGAAGCTTTCTTT CASSPQGAGTEAFF
TRBJ1-2 TRBD1 - TRBV5-1 TGCGCCAGCAGCGATGGGACAGGGATAGGCTACACCTTC CASSDGTGIGYTF
TRBJ2-7 TRBD1 - TRBV10-3 TGTGCCATCAGTGAGGTTACCAGGGGGCCAGGCGAGCAGTACTTC CAISEVTRGPGEQYF
TRBJ1-6 - - TRBV27 TGTGCCAGCAGTTCTATCCCCCCCCGGAATTCACCCCTCCACTTT CASSSIPPRNSPLHF
TRBJ1-4 - once TRBV7-2 TGTGCCAGCACCATCGGGGGGAACAATGAAAAACTGTTTTTT CASTIGGNNEKLFF
TRBJ2-2 - - TRBV5-1 TGCGCCAGCAGCCGCGGGGATTCGAACACCGGGGAGCTGTTTTTT CASSRGDSNTGELFF
TRBJ2-7 - - TRBV5-1 TGCGCCAGCAGATCCGGGGCGCACTCCACCTACGAGCAGTACTTC CASRSGAHSTYEQYF
TRBJ1-1 TRBD1 - TRBV7-2 TGTGCCAGCAGCTTTAAAGCCGGCCGGACAGGGAACACTGAAGCTTTCTTT CASSFKAGRTGNTEAFF
TRBJ2-1 TRBD2 - TRBV10-1 TGCGCCAGCAGTATCCAGCTGACTAGCGGGGGGTACAATGAGCAGTTCTTC CASSIQLTSGGYNEQFF
TRBJ2-3 TRBD2 - TRBV10-3 TGTGCCATCAGTGGGATAGCGGGGGGCACTAGCACAGATACGCAGTATTTT CAISGIAGGTSTDTQYF
TRBJ2-3 - - TRBV6-1 TGTGCCAGCAGTGTTTACAGGGCCCAGGGAGATACGCAGTATTTT CASSVYRAQGDTQYF
TRBJ2-2 TRBD1 - TRBV27 TGTGCCAGCAGTTGGAGTAGCGGGACAGGGGCCACCGGGGAGCTGTTTTTT CASSWSSGTGATGELFF